The 14 T cell receptor beta chains listed next were all sequenced from one sample in a study of vaccination and CD4 T cells after COVID-19. The antigens these receptors bind are not known. Oncomine TCR Beta short-read sequencing was applied to DNA from cultured CD4+ T cells. One entry per CDR3 protein results from TCRdb running MiXCR on the PCR reads. The repertoire holds about 10,000 distinct CDR3 sequences, with roughly half as singletons. As for treatment: roughly ten-day PBMC culture with coronavirus spike peptide pools or control peptides (ViraFEST assay). Sequencing was done on a sample of CD4+ T cells from blood, cultured in vitro. These receptors originate from a human donor who had recovered from COVID-19.

V usage is TRBV2 and J usage is TRBJ1-5, with 7 bases aligning to TRBD1. Germline CDR1 is SNHLY and CDR2 is FYNNEI. J was trimmed by 3 bases and V by 4 bases; bases with no gene match: 3. This CDR3 region has 14 residues. CDR3 in amino acids: CASSGGTVNQPQHF. Written as DNA, the CDR3 is TGTGCCAGCAGTGGGGGGACAGTCAATCAGCCCCAGCATTTT.

The chain joins TRBV6-1 to TRBJ1-1; weak D call: TRBD1 (6 bases). V lost 6 bases, J lost 7 bases, and 12 bases lay in between. Germline-derived CDR1 and CDR2 are MNHNS and SASEGT. The CDR3 runs to 12 residues. The DNA for the CDR3 is TGTGCCAGCAGCCAAGGGGGGGTTGAAGCTTTCTTT. Its translation is CASSQGGVEAFF.

This chain links TRBV28 with TRBJ2-7; 7 bases line up with TRBD2. Germline V CDR1 and CDR2: MDHEN, SYDVKM. V shed 7 bases, J shed 5 bases, and the junction held 8 bases outside the gene matches. The CDR3 has 13 residues. CDR3 nucleotide sequence: TGTGCCAGCACCCGAACGGGGGGTAACGAGCAGTACTTC. This gives the protein CASTRTGGNEQYF.

V gene TRBV20-1 combines with J gene TRBJ1-2; 7 bases align to TRBD1. From germline, CDR1 is DFQATT and CDR2 SNEGSKA (reference sequence). There are 13 residues in the CDR3. Germline trimming cut 5 bases from V and 7 bases from J; bases unmatched to any gene: 10. The CDR3 nucleotides read TGCAGTGCTTCTCAATTCGACAGGGCTGGCTACACCTTC. Its translation: CSASQFDRAGYTF.

The gene calls are TRBV11-2 and TRBJ2-5; D possibly corresponds to TRBD1 (7 bases). CDR3 length equals 14 residues. With 6 bases removed from V and 3 bases from J, the gap between germline ends came to 14 bases. Germline V gene data show CDR1 as SGHAT and CDR2 as FQNNGV. The CDR3 region is CASRVQGGKETQYF. The CDR3 region has the DNA TGTGCCAGCAGGGTTCAGGGGGGCAAAGAGACCCAGTACTTC.

The gene calls are TRBV6-1 and TRBJ1-3, with TRBD1 matching over 8 bases. The CDR3 runs to 15 residues. Germline V gene sequence: CDR1 MNHNS, CDR2 SASEGT. V lost 5 bases to trimming and J lost 0 bases; unmatched junction nucleotides: 3. CDR3 protein: CASSRTGGSGNTIYF. The CDR3 DNA reads TGTGCCAGCAGTCGAACAGGGGGCTCTGGAAACACCATATATTTT.

This clonotype was detected only a few times. This chain connects TRBV6-1 to TRBJ1-1; the D gene is possibly TRBD1 (6 bases). The V and J ends lost 10 bases and 1 base respectively, with 16 bases between them. The CDR3 has 14 amino acids. Germline V CDR1 and CDR2: MNHNS, SASEGT. CDR3 DNA: TGTGCCACGTGCTATAGGGGGGGGAACACTGAAGCTTTCTTT. It translates to CATCYRGGNTEAFF.

This clonotype was found once. V gene TRBV12-3 or TRBV12-4 combines with J gene TRBJ1-2; weak D call: TRBD1 (5 bases). CDR3 length equals 14 residues. V dropped 0 bases and J dropped 3 bases, with 8 bases sitting between them. Here the CDR3 reads CASSLAGVYYGYTF. In nucleotides, the CDR3 is TGTGCCAGCAGTTTAGCAGGGGTTTACTATGGCTACACCTTC.

This clonotype was seen more than once but under ten times. The V gene is TRBV2, the J gene TRBJ1-5; weak D call: TRBD1 (6 bases). Germline CDR1 and CDR2: SNHLY and FYNNEI. The V and J ends lost 7 bases and 3 bases respectively, with 13 bases between them. This CDR3 region has 14 residues. For the CDR3, the DNA is TGTGCCAGCAACAGGGAAATGGCCAATCAGCCCCAGCATTTT. Encoded protein: CASNREMANQPQHF.

This clonotype was observed a few times. The CDR3 DNA sequence: TGTGCCACCAGTACAGGGTGGAATCAGCCCCAGCATTTT. This encodes CATSTGWNQPQHF. The genes are TRBV24-1 and TRBJ1-5, with a possible D match to TRBD1 (6 bases). The V end was cut by 6 bases, the J end by 4 bases, with 9 bases between. CDR3 length: 13 residues. CDR1 and CDR2 from the germline V gene are KGHDR and SFDVKD.

This clonotype was observed a handful of times. The chain couples TRBV27 to TRBJ1-1; the D gene is possibly TRBD1 (5 bases). The CDR3 runs to 16 residues. V lost 3 bases to trimming and J lost 0 bases, with 14 bases between them. Germline V gives CDR1 MNHEY, CDR2 SMNVEV (reference sequence). Here the CDR3 DNA reads TGTGCCAGCAGTTTGGGTCGGGGGTATTTGAACACTGAAGCTTTCTTT. It encodes CASSLGRGYLNTEAFF.

Written as DNA, the CDR3 is TGTGCCAGCAGGGGACAGGGGGCGGCCCTTGAAGCTTTCTTT. This gives the protein CASRGQGAALEAFF. This sequence joins TRBV6-1 and TRBJ1-1; 12 nucleotides line up with TRBD1. J gave up 7 bases and V 6 bases, and 6 bases lay outside the gene matches. The CDR3 is 14 residues long. Per the germline V gene, CDR1 is MNHNS and CDR2 is SASEGT.

In its sample, this clonotype was seen a few times. The rearrangement links TRBV15 to TRBJ1-1; D not resolved. The CDR3 totals 14 residues. CDR1 is LNHNV and CDR2 is YYDKDF in the germline V gene (reference sequence). V was cut by 0 bases and J by 7 bases, with 12 bases left in between. The CDR3 sequence is CATSRDLRALEAFF. The CDR3 nucleotides are TGTGCCACCAGCAGAGATTTAAGAGCCCTTGAAGCTTTCTTT.

V gene TRBV11-2 combines with J gene TRBJ1-2, with TRBD1 as a possible D gene (5 bases). CDR1 is SGHAT and CDR2 is FQNNGV in the germline V gene. V dropped 5 bases and J dropped 4 bases, with 17 bases sitting between them. The CDR3 consists of 15 residues. The CDR3 nucleotides are TGTGCCAGCAGCCCACCAACCTCCAGGGTCTATGGCTACACCTTC. Encoded protein: CASSPPTSRVYGYTF.